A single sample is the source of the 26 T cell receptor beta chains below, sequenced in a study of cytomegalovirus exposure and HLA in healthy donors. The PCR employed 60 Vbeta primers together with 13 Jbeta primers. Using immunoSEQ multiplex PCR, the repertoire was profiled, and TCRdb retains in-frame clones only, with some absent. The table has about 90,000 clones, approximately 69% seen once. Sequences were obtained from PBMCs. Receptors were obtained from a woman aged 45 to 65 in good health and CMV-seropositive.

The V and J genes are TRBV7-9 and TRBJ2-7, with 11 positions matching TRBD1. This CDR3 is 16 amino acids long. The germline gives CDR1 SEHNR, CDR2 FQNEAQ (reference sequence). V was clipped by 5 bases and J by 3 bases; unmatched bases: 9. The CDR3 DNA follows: TGTGCCAGCAGCCTCCCGATGGGACAGGGGGTCTACGAGCAGTACTTC. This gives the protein CASSLPMGQGVYEQYF.

CDR3 nucleotide sequence: TGTGCCAGCAGTTTATCCCTAATTATACTAGCGGGGAAAGATACGCAGTATTTT. Protein product: CASSLSLIILAGKDTQYF. V and J are TRBV28 and TRBJ2-3; TRBD2 agrees at 10 bases. This CDR3 is built from 18 residues. CDR1 is MDHEN, CDR2 SYDVKM, per germline. The trim removed 1 base at V and 5 bases at J, leaving 12 bases unmatched.

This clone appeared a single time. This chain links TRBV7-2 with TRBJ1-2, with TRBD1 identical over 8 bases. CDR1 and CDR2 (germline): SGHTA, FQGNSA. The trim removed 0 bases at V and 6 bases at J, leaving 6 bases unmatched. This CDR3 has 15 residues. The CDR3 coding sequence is TGTGCCAGCAGCTTAGCGCAGGGGGCCTCGAATGGCTACACCTTC. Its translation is CASSLAQGASNGYTF.

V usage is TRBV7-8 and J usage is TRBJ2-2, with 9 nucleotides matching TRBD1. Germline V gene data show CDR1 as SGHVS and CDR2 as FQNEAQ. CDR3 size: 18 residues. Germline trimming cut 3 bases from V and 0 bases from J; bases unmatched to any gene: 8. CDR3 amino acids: CASSFDRGSGSNTGELFF. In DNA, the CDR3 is TGTGCCAGCAGCTTCGACAGGGGGTCCGGGTCGAACACCGGGGAGCTGTTTTTT.

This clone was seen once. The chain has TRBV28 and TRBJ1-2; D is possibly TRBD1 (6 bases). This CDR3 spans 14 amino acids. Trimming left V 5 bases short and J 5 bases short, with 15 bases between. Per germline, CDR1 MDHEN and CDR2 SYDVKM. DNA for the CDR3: TGTGCCAGCAGTCTCTCGGGACAATCGTATGGCTACACCTTC. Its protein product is CASSLSGQSYGYTF.

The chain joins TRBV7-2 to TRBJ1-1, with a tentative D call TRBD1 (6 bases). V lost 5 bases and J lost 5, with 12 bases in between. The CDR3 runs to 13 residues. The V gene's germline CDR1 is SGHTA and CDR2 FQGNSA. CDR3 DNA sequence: TGTGCCAGCAGCGGGCAGGGGTGGACTGAAGCTTTCTTT. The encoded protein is CASSGQGWTEAFF. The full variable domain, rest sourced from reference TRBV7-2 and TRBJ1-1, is GAGVSQSPSNKVTEKGKDVELRCDPISGHTALYWYRQSLGQGLEFLIYFQGNSAPDKSGLPSDRFSAERTGGSVSTLTIQRTQQEDSAVYLCASSGQGWTEAFFGQGTRLTVV.

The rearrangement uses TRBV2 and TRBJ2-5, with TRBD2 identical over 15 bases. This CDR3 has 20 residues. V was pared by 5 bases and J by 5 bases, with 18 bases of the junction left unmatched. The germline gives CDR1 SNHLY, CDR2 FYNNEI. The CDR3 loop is CASSHPGTSGGKELEETQYF. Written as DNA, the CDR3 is TGTGCCAGCAGTCACCCCGGGACTAGCGGGGGGAAAGAGTTGGAGGAGACCCAGTACTTC.

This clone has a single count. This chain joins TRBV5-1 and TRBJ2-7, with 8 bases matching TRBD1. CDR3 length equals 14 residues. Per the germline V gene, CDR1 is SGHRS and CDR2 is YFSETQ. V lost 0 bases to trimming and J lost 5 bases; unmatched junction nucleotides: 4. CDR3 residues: CASSLVQGVHEQYF. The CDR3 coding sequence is TGCGCCAGCAGCTTGGTACAGGGGGTCCACGAGCAGTACTTC.

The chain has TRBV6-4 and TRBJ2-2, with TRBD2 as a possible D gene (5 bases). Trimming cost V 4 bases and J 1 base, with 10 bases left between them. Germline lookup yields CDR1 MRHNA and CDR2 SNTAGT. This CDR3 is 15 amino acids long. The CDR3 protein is CASSVDGVNTGELFF. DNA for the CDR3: TGTGCCAGCAGTGTGGACGGGGTGAACACCGGGGAGCTGTTTTTT.

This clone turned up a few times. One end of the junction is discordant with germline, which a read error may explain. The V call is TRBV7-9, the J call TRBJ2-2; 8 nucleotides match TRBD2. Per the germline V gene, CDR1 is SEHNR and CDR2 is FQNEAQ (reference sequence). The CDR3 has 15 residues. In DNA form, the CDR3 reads TGTTCCAGCAGCTTTTCGGGGGGGGCAACCGGGGAGCTGTTTTTT. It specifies CSSSFSGGATGELFF.

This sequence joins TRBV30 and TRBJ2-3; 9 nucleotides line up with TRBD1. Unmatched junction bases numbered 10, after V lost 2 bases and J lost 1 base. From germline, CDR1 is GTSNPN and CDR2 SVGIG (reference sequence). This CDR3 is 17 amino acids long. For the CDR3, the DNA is TGTGCCTGGAGTAGGGACAGGGAGTTCGGGGGCACAGATACGCAGTATTTT. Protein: CAWSRDREFGGTDTQYF.

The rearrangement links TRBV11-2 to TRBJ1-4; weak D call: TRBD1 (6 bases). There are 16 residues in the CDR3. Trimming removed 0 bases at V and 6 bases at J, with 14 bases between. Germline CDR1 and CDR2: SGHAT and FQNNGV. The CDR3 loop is CASSLDRRQGYEKLFF. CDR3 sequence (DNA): TGTGCCAGCAGCTTAGATCGACGGCAGGGGTATGAAAAACTGTTTTTT.

For the CDR3, the DNA is TGTGCCAGCAGCCCGCTAGCGGGGGGGCCCCCCGGGGAGCTGTTTTTT. Translation gives CASSPLAGGPPGELFF. The V gene is TRBV4-2, the J gene TRBJ2-2, with TRBD2 identical over 12 bases. The CDR3 contains 16 residues. V lost 4 bases and J lost 6; bases outside the gene matches: 6. In germline, CDR1 is LGHNA, CDR2 YNFKEQ.

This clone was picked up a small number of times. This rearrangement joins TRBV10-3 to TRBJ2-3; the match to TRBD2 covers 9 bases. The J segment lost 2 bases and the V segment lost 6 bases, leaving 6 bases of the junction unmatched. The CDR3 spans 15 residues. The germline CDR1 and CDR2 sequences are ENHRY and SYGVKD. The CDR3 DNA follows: TGTGCCATCAGGGGGGCGGGGGGGTACACAGATACGCAGTATTTT. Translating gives CAIRGAGGYTDTQYF.

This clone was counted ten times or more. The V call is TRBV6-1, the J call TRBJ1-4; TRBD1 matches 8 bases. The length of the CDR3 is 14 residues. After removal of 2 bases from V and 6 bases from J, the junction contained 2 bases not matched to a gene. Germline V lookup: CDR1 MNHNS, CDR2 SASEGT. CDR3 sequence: CASSEQQGDEKLFF. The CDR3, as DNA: TGTGCCAGCAGTGAACAACAGGGGGATGAAAAACTGTTTTTT.

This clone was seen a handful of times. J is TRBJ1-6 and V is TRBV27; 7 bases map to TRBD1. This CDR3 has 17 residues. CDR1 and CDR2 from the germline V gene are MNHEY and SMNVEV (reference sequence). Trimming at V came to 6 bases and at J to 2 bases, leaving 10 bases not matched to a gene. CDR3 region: CASSLKPGQTYNSPLHF. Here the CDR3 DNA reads TGTGCCAGCAGCTTGAAACCGGGACAGACCTATAATTCACCCCTCCACTTT.

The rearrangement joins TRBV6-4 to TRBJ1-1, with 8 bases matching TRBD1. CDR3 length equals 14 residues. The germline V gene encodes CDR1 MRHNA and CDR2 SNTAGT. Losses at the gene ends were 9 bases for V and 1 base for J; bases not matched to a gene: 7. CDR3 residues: CASSSGQGNTEAFF. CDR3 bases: TGTGCCAGTTCCAGCGGACAGGGGAACACTGAAGCTTTCTTT.

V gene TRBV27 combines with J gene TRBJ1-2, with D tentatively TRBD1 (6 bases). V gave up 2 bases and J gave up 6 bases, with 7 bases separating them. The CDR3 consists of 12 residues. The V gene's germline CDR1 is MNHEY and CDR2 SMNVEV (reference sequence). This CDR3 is CASSLAGDGYTF. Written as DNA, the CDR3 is TGTGCCAGCAGTTTAGCAGGGGATGGCTACACCTTC.

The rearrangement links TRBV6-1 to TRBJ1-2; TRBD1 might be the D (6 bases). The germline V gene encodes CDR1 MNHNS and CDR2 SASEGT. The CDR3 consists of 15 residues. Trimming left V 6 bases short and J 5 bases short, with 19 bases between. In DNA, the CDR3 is TGTGCCAGCAGACTGATCCAGGAGGGGGGGTATGGCTACACCTTC. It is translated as CASRLIQEGGYGYTF.

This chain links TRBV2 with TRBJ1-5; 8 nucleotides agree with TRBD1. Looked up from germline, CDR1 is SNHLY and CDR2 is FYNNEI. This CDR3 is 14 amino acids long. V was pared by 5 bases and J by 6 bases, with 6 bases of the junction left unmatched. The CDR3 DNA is TGTGCCAGCAGTACCGGGACAGGAGGTCAGCCCCAGCATTTT. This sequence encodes CASSTGTGGQPQHF.

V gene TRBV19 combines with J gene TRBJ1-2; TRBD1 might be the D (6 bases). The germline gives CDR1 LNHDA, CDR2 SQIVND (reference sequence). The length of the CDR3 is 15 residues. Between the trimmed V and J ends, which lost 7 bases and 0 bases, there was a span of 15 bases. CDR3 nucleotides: TGTGCCAGTACTAAAAGGGGGATGGCTAACTATGGCTACACCTTC. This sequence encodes CASTKRGMANYGYTF.

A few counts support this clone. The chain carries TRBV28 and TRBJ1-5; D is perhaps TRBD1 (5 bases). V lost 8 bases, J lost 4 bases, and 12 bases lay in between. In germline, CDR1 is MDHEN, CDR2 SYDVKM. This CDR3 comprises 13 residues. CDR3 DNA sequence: TGTGCCAGCGGGGGGGGGAATAATCAGCCCCAGCATTTT. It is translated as CASGGGNNQPQHF.

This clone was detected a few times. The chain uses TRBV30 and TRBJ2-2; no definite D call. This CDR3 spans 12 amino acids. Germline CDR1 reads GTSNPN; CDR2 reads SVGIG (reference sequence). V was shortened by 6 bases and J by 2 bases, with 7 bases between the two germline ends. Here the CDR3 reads CACDCNTGELFF. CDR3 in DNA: TGTGCCTGTGACTGTAACACCGGGGAGCTGTTTTTT.

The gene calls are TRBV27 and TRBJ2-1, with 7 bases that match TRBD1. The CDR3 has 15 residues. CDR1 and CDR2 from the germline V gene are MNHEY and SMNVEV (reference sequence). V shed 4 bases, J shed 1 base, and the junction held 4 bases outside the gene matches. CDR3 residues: CASSWAGGSYNEQFF. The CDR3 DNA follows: TGTGCCAGCAGTTGGGCAGGGGGTTCCTACAATGAGCAGTTCTTC.

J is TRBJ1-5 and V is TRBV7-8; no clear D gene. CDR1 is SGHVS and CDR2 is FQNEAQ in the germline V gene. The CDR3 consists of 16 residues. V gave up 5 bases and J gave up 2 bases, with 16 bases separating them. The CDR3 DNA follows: TGTGCCAGCAGCCGCTATTACGACTACGGCAATCAGCCCCAGCATTTT. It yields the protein CASSRYYDYGNQPQHF.

For the CDR3, the DNA is TGTGCCAGCTCACCAAGCCCATATGAGGACACTGAAGCTTTCTTT. This encodes CASSPSPYEDTEAFF. The rearrangement uses TRBV18 and TRBJ1-1; D remains unclear. CDR1 KGHSH and CDR2 LQKENI come from the germline V gene. V lost 2 bases to trimming and J lost 3 bases, with 13 bases between them. This CDR3 is built from 15 residues.